These 3 T cell receptor beta chains were all obtained from the same sample, sequenced in a study of T cell responses to AZD1222 COVID-19 vaccine. Method: immunoSEQ multiplex PCR; TCRdb's copy keeps in-frame clones and lacks some. The sample shows about 120,000 clones, 70% to 90% of them seen only once. Sequencing was performed on peripheral blood, taken 28 days after the second AZD1222 dose. The receptors originated from an adult who received the AZD1222 COVID-19 vaccine.

This clone is a singleton in its sample. The CDR3 region has the DNA TGTGCCACGTACTCTGGGGCCAACGTCCTGACTTTC. This encodes CATYSGANVLTF. This chain connects TRBV12-3 or TRBV12-4 to TRBJ2-6; unclear D gene. Trimming stripped 10 bases from V and 0 bases from J, with 4 bases between. CDR3 length: 12 amino acids.

The rearrangement uses TRBV7-3 and TRBJ2-3; D remains ambiguous. The germline CDR1 and CDR2 sequences are SGHTA and FQGTGA. The CDR3 loop spans 14 amino acids. Trimming shortened V by 7 bases and J by 0 bases, and 11 bases separated the two germline ends. The CDR3 bases are TGTGCCAGCACCCCTGGTGCTAGCACAGATACGCAGTATTTT. This gives the protein CASTPGASTDTQYF.

The chain uses TRBV11-1 and TRBJ2-7, with D perhaps TRBD1 (5 bases). The length of the CDR3 is 12 residues. Germline-derived CDR1 and CDR2 are SGHAT and FQDESV (reference sequence). Between the trimmed V and J ends, which lost 6 bases and 3 bases, there was a span of 9 bases. CDR3 bases: TGTGCCAGCAGGGGTCAGGGCTACGAGCAGTACTTC. Protein product: CASRGQGYEQYF.